The next 15 T cell receptor beta chains were all read from a single sample in a study of cytomegalovirus exposure and HLA in healthy donors. The PCR was carried out with 60 Vbeta primers and 13 Jbeta primers. Using immunoSEQ multiplex PCR, the repertoire was profiled, and TCRdb retains in-frame clones only, with some absent. The sample has about 98,000 clones, roughly 81% seen once; the top ten hold about 1.5%. Sequenced sample: PBMCs. Receptor source: a middle-aged man in good health and CMV-seronegative.

This chain connects TRBV7-2 to TRBJ2-3; 14 nucleotides line up with TRBD2. The CDR3 length is 13 residues. V lost 2 bases and J lost 14; bases outside the gene matches: 3. CDR1 SGHTA and CDR2 FQGNSA come from the germline V gene. The CDR3 loop is CASSLRLAGGLYF. The CDR3 region has the DNA TGTGCCAGCAGCTTACGACTAGCGGGGGGGCTGTATTTT.

This chain uses TRBV5-1 with TRBJ1-1; 8 nucleotides align to TRBD1. V lost 7 bases and J lost 3; bases outside the gene matches: 11. Germline CDR1 SGHRS, CDR2 YFSETQ. The CDR3 sequence is 15 residues long. The CDR3 region is CASRKGTGFHTEAFF. CDR3 coding DNA: TGCGCCAGCCGAAAAGGGACAGGTTTTCACACTGAAGCTTTCTTT.

This clone appeared a single time. The chain uses TRBV7-2 and TRBJ1-2, with D possibly matching TRBD1 (6 bases). The germline V gene has CDR1 SGHTA and CDR2 FQGNSA. V lost 5 bases and J lost 3, with 13 bases in between. The CDR3 consists of 14 residues. The CDR3 protein is CASSIWTADYGYTF. CDR3 nucleotides: TGTGCCAGCAGCATTTGGACAGCGGACTATGGCTACACCTTC.

V gene TRBV27 combines with J gene TRBJ2-1; 12 positions match TRBD1. The CDR3 is 14 residues long. CDR1 MNHEY and CDR2 SMNVEV come from the germline V gene (reference sequence). Unmatched junction bases numbered 2, after V lost 2 bases and J lost 9 bases. This CDR3 reads CASSLGTGGREQFF. In nucleotides, the CDR3 is TGTGCCAGCAGTTTAGGGACAGGGGGCCGTGAGCAGTTCTTC.

This clone was seen a few times. The chain carries TRBV28 and TRBJ1-2, with D hard to call. This CDR3 is built from 12 residues. CDR1 MDHEN and CDR2 SYDVKM come from the germline V gene. Trimming removed 3 bases at V and 7 bases at J, with 9 bases between. The CDR3 DNA follows: TGTGCCAGCAGTTTTTCTTCTTCTGGCTACACCTTC. It is translated as CASSFSSSGYTF.

This sequence joins TRBV14 and TRBJ1-3; a possible D gene is TRBD1 (6 bases). Germline lookup yields CDR1 SGHDN and CDR2 FVKESK. The CDR3 contains 17 residues. V lost 1 base, J lost 0 bases, and 13 bases lay in between. The CDR3 loop reads CASSQVGGPSSGNTIYF. CDR3 DNA: TGTGCCAGCAGCCAAGTAGGGGGACCGAGCTCTGGAAACACCATATATTTT.

The chain joins TRBV2 to TRBJ2-2; D possibly corresponds to TRBD1 (5 bases). The germline V and J ends were trimmed by 4 bases and 4 bases, with 13 bases remaining between them. The CDR3 has 15 amino acids. Germline loops: CDR1 SNHLY, CDR2 FYNNEI. CDR3 protein: CASSGWQGGTGELFF. The CDR3 DNA reads TGTGCCAGCAGTGGGTGGCAGGGCGGCACCGGGGAGCTGTTTTTT. Filled out from reference TRBV2 and TRBJ2-2, the complete variable domain reads EPEVTQTPSHQVTQMGQEVILRCVPISNHLYFYWYRQILGQKVEFLVSFYNNEISEKSEIFDDQFSVERPDGSNFTLKIRSTKLEDSAMYFCASSGWQGGTGELFFGEGSRLTVL.

The chain employs TRBV28 and TRBJ1-2, with a possible D match to TRBD1 (6 bases). V shed 6 bases and J shed 8 bases, with 25 bases lying between them. CDR1 and CDR2 (germline): MDHEN, SYDVKM. The CDR3 covers 16 residues. The CDR3 loop reads CASRTGTRAQKSGYTF. The DNA of the CDR3 is TGTGCCAGCAGAACCGGGACAAGGGCCCAGAAGTCGGGCTACACCTTC.

CDR3 nucleotide sequence: TGTGCCAGCAGCTCCAACATCCGACAGGGAGCACCCTACGAGCAGTACTTC. Protein: CASSSNIRQGAPYEQYF. J is TRBJ2-5 and V is TRBV5-6; 7 bases agree with TRBD1. The DNA end is more similar to TRBJ2-7, so the J call may be wrong. The CDR3 totals 17 residues. The V gene's germline CDR1 is SGHDT and CDR2 YYEEEE.

V and J are TRBV7-9 and TRBJ1-2; 10 positions agree with TRBD1. Germline CDR1 reads SEHNR; CDR2 reads FQNEAQ (reference sequence). With 5 bases clipped from V and 5 bases from J, the junction kept 8 bases outside the gene matches. The CDR3 runs 15 residues. The CDR3 loop is CASSTRQGADYGYTF. CDR3 nucleotides: TGTGCCAGCAGCACCCGACAGGGGGCCGATTATGGCTACACCTTC.

The rearrangement links TRBV2 to TRBJ1-1; TRBD1 aligns across 7 bases. The CDR3 length is 12 residues. J lost 7 bases, V lost 6 bases, and 5 bases had no gene match. CDR1 is SNHLY and CDR2 is FYNNEI in the germline V gene. CDR3: CASSEQGFEAFF. Here the CDR3 DNA reads TGTGCCAGCAGCGAACAGGGGTTTGAAGCTTTCTTT.

This clone was seen just once. The J gene is TRBJ2-6, the V gene TRBV4-1; D is possibly TRBD2 (5 bases). Per germline, CDR1 MGHRA and CDR2 YSYEKL. V was cut by 0 bases and J by 0 bases, with 15 bases left in between. The CDR3 spans 19 residues. The CDR3 spells CASSQDRLQASSGANVLTF. CDR3 sequence (DNA): TGCGCCAGCAGCCAAGATCGACTACAAGCTTCCTCTGGGGCCAACGTCCTGACTTTC.

This chain connects TRBV5-4 to TRBJ1-3; 7 nucleotides match TRBD1. The trim removed 4 bases at V and 2 bases at J, leaving 6 bases unmatched. Germline CDR1 SGHNT, CDR2 YYREEE (reference sequence). This CDR3 spans 15 amino acids. The CDR3, as DNA: TGTGCCAGCAGCACTACTACAGGGGCTGGAAACACCATATATTTT. The encoded protein is CASSTTTGAGNTIYF.

This clone is a singleton in its sample. The chain joins TRBV18 to TRBJ2-6, with D possibly being TRBD2 (5 bases). Germline V lookup: CDR1 KGHSH, CDR2 LQKENI. The CDR3 is 18 amino acids. V was trimmed by 1 base and J by 0 bases, leaving 13 bases between them. CDR3 region: CASSPRGPGSSGANVLTF. The CDR3 DNA is TGTGCCAGCTCACCACGAGGACCGGGATCCTCTGGGGCCAACGTCCTGACTTTC.

This clone showed up just a few times. The chain joins TRBV5-5 to TRBJ1-5, with a tentative D call TRBD1 (6 bases). The CDR3 extends over 15 amino acids. Germline CDR1 is SGHKS and CDR2 is YYEKEE (reference sequence). V was clipped by 0 bases and J by 6 bases, with 13 bases between them. The CDR3 is CASSLERQTGQPQHF. The CDR3 DNA follows: TGTGCCAGCAGCTTGGAACGGCAGACAGGTCAGCCCCAGCATTTT.